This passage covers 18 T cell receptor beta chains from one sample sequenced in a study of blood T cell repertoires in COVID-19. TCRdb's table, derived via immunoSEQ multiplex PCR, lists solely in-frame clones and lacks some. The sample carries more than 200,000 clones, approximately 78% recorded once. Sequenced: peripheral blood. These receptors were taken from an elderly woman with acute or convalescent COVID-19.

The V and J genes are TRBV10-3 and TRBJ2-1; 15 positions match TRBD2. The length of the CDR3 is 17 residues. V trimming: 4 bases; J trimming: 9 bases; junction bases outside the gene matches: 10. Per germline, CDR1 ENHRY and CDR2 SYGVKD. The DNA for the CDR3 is TGTGCCATCAGTGGGACTAGCGGGGGGGCCGGGAACGGTGAGCAGTTCTTC. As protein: CAISGTSGGAGNGEQFF.

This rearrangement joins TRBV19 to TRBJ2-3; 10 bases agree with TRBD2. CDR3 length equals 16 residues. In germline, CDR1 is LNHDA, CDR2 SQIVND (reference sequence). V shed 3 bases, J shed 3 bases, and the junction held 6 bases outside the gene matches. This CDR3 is CASSIFSGGVTDTQYF. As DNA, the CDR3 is TGTGCCAGTAGTATTTTCAGCGGGGGGGTTACAGATACGCAGTATTTT. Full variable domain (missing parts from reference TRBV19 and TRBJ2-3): DGGITQSPKYLFRKEGQNVTLSCEQNLNHDAMYWYRQDPGQGLRLIYYSQIVNDFQKGDIAEGYSVSREKKESFPLTVTSAQKNPTAFYLCASSIFSGGVTDTQYFGPGTRLTVL.

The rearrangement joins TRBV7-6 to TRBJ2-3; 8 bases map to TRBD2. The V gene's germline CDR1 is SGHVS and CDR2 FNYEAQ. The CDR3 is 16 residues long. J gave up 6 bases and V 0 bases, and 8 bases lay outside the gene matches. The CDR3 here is CASSLAISGSWDTQYF. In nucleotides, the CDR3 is TGTGCCAGCAGCTTAGCGATAAGCGGGAGTTGGGATACGCAGTATTTT.

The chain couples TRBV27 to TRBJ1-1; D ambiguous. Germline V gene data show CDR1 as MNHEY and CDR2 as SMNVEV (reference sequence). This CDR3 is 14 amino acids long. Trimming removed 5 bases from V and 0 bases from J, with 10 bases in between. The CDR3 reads CASSLNQVNTEAFF. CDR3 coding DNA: TGTGCCAGCAGTCTCAATCAGGTGAACACTGAAGCTTTCTTT.

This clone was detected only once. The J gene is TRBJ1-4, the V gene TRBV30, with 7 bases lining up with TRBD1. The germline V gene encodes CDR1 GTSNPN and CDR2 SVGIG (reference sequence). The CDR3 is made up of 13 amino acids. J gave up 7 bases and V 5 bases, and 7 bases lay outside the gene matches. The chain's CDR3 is CAWSRQGAEKLFF. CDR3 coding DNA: TGTGCCTGGTCCCGACAGGGCGCTGAAAAACTGTTTTTT.

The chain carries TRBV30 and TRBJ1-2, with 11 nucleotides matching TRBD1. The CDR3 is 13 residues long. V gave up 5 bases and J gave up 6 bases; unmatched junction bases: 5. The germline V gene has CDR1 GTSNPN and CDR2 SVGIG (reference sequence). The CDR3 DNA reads TGTGCCTGGGGAGGACAGGGGGCGAATGGCTACACCTTC. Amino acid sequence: CAWGGQGANGYTF.

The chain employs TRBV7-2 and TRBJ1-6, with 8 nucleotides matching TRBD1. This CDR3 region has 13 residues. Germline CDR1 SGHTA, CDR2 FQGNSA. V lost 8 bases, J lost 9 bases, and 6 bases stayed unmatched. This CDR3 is CASQRQGSSPLHF. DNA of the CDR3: TGTGCCAGCCAGCGACAGGGGAGTTCACCCCTCCACTTT. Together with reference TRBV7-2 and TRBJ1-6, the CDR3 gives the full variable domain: GAGVSQSPSNKVTEKGKDVELRCDPISGHTALYWYRQSLGQGLEFLIYFQGNSAPDKSGLPSDRFSAERTGGSVSTLTIQRTQQEDSAVYLCASQRQGSSPLHFGNGTRLTVT.

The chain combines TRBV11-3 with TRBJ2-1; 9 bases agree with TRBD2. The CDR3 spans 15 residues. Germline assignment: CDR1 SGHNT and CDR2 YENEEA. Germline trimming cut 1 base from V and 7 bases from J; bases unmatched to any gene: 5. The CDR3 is CASSLVAGGWNEQFF. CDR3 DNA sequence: TGTGCCAGCAGCTTAGTGGCGGGGGGGTGGAATGAGCAGTTCTTC.

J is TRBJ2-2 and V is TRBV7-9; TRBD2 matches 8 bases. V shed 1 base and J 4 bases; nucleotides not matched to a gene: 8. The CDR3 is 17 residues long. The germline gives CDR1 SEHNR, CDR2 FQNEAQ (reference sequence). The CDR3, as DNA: TGTGCCAGCAGCTTAGAGGGTAGCGGGGAAGTCACCGGGGAGCTGTTTTTT. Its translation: CASSLEGSGEVTGELFF. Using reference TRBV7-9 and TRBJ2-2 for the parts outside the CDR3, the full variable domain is DTGVSQNPRHKITKRGQNVTFRCDPISEHNRLYWYRQTLGQGPEFLTYFQNEAQLEKSRLLSDRFSAERPKGSFSTLEIQRTEQGDSAMYLCASSLEGSGEVTGELFFGEGSRLTVL.

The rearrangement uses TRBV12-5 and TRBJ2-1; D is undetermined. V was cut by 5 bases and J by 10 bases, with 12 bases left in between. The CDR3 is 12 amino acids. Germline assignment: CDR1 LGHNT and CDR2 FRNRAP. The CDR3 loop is CASGKSPEEQFF. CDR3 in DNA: TGTGCTAGTGGTAAGTCTCCTGAGGAGCAGTTCTTC.

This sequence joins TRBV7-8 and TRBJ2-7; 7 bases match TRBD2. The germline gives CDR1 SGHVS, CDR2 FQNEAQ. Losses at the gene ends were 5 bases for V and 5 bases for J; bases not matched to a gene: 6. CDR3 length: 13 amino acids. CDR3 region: CASSRGEGDEQYF. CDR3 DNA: TGTGCCAGCAGCCGGGGGGAGGGTGACGAGCAGTACTTC.

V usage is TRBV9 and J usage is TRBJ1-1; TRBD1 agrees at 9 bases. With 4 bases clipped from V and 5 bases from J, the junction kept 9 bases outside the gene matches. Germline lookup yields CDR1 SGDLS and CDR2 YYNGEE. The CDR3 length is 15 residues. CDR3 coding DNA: TGTGCCAGCAGCTCGACGGGACAGGGTTGGACTGAAGCTTTCTTT. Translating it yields CASSSTGQGWTEAFF.

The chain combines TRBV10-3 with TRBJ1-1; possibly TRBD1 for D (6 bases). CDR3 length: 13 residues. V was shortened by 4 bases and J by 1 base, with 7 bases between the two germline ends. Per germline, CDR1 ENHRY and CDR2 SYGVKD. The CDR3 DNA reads TGTGCCATCAGTGCAGGGGAGAACACTGAAGCTTTCTTT. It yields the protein CAISAGENTEAFF.

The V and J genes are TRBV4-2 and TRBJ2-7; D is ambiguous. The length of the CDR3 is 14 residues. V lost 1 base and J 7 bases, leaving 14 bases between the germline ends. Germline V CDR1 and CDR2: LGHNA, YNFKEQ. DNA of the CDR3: TGTGCCAGCAGCCAAGTTTGGAGAGCAGAAGAGCAGTACTTC. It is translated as CASSQVWRAEEQYF.

The CDR3: CASSQEGDGRASTDTQYF. As DNA, the CDR3 is TGCGCCAGCAGCCAAGAAGGAGACGGGAGGGCCAGCACAGATACGCAGTATTTT. The chain combines TRBV4-1 with TRBJ2-3; 8 nucleotides line up with TRBD2. The CDR3 is 18 amino acids. The germline gives CDR1 MGHRA, CDR2 YSYEKL. The V gene end was trimmed by 0 bases and the J gene end by 0 bases; junction bases not matched to a gene: 8.

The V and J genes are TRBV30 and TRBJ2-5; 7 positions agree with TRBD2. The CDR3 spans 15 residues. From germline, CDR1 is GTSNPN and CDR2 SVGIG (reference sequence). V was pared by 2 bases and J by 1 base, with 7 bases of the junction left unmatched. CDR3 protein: CAWSSGKRVQETQYF. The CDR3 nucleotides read TGTGCCTGGAGTAGCGGGAAGAGGGTCCAAGAGACCCAGTACTTC.

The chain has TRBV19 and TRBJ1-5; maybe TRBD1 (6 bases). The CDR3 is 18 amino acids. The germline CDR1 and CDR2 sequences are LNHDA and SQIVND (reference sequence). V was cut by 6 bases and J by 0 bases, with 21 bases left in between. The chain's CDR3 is CASSRGEGVSYSNQPQHF. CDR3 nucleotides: TGTGCCAGTAGCCGCGGGGAGGGGGTTTCATATAGCAATCAGCCCCAGCATTTT.

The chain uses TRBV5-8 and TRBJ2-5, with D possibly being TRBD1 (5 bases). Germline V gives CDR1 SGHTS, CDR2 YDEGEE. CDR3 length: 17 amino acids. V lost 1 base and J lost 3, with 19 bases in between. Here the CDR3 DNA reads TGTGCCAGCAGCTTGCAAGGGGTTTTAAGCCAGAAAGAGACCCAGTACTTC. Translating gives CASSLQGVLSQKETQYF.